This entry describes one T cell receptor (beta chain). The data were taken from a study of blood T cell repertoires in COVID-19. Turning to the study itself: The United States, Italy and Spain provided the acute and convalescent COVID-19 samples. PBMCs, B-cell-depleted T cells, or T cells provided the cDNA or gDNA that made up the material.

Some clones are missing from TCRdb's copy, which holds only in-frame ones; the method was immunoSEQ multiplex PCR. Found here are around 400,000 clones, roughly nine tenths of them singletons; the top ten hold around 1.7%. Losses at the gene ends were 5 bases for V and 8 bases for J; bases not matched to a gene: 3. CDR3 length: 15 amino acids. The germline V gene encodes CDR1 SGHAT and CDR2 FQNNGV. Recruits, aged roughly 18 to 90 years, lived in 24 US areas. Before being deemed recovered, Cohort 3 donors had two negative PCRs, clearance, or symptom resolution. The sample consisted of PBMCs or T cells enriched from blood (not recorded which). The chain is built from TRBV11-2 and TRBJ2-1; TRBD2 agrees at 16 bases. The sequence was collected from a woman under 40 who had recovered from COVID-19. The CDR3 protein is CASSPGLAGGYEQFF. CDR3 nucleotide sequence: TGTGCCAGCAGCCCGGGACTAGCGGGAGGGTATGAGCAGTTCTTC.